The 23 T cell receptor beta chains below all came from one sample that was sequenced in a study of T cells in Graves' hyperthyroidism and ophthalmopathy. Amplified TCR beta CDR3 regions came from RNA transcripts. TCR CDR3 underwent first-round RT-PCR with the HTBI primer set. TCRdb processed the multiplex PCR reads anew with MiXCR; each CDR3 protein has one entry. The table has roughly 840,000 distinct CDR3 sequences, 38% seen once; the top ten hold more than 7%. The material sequenced was blood. The receptor source for this set is a man between 18 and 29 years old with Graves' hyperthyroidism.

This clonotype was recorded at least ten times. This chain connects TRBV2 to TRBJ1-1; D may be TRBD1 (5 bases). CDR1 and CDR2 from the germline V gene are SNHLY and FYNNEI. The CDR3 is 13 amino acids. The V end lost 6 bases, the J end lost 8 bases, and 16 bases lay between the germline ends. The CDR3 DNA follows: TGTGCCAGCAGGATCGACAGCGTCCGCGAAGCTTTCTTT. This encodes CASRIDSVREAFF.

This clonotype has only a few counts. Its ends do not fully match the called genes, so a read error is possible. The chain links TRBV10-3 to TRBJ2-7, with 10 bases lining up with TRBD2. Per germline, CDR1 ENHRY and CDR2 SYGVKD. This CDR3 contains 16 residues. CDR3 amino acids: CASSYSGLAGAYEQYF. For the CDR3, the DNA is TGTGCCAGCAGTTACTCTGGGCTAGCGGGAGCCTACGAGCAGTACTTC.

This clonotype was observed a handful of times. The chain recombines TRBV9 with TRBJ2-5; D gene unclear. This CDR3 is 16 amino acids long. Trimming removed 0 bases from V and 5 bases from J, with 17 bases in between. Germline V gives CDR1 SGDLS, CDR2 YYNGEE. The CDR3, as DNA: TGTGCCAGCAGCGTAGCCGCGCTAGGCGGTGTGGAGACCCAGTACTTC. Encoded protein: CASSVAALGGVETQYF.

Concerning this clonotype: A junction boundary mismatches the germline segment, possibly from a read error. The chain combines TRBV24-1 with TRBJ2-7; D gene unclear. The length of the CDR3 is 12 residues. Germline CDR1 KGHDR, CDR2 SFDVKD. The CDR3 DNA follows: TGTGCCACTAGTGACAACTCCTACGAGCAGTACTTC. Residues: CATSDNSYEQYF.

The J gene is TRBJ1-3, the V gene TRBV7-6; no firm D call. The CDR3 is made up of 15 amino acids. The V gene's germline CDR1 is SGHVS and CDR2 FNYEAQ. Trimming pared 4 bases from V and 1 base from J, leaving 11 bases between. In nucleotides, the CDR3 is TGTGCCAGCAGCTCCCTCCCGGGGTCTGGAAACACCATATATTTT. This translates into CASSSLPGSGNTIYF.

This clonotype has ten or more counts. The rearrangement links TRBV7-2 to TRBJ2-7; D perhaps matches TRBD1 (6 bases). Deletions cut 2 bases from V and 12 bases from J, with 17 bases between. This CDR3 is 13 amino acids long. Per germline, CDR1 SGHTA and CDR2 FQGNSA. This CDR3 reads CASSLHLDSPPYF. In DNA, the CDR3 is TGTGCCAGCAGCTTACACCTGGACAGCCCACCGTACTTC.

The gene calls are TRBV14 and TRBJ1-1; D possibly corresponds to TRBD1 (5 bases). V was shortened by 4 bases and J by 3 bases, with 15 bases between the two germline ends. This CDR3 spans 15 amino acids. The germline CDR1 and CDR2 sequences are SGHDN and FVKESK. CDR3 residues: CASSRQGSRYTEAFF. The CDR3, as DNA: TGTGCCAGCAGCCGGCAGGGATCCCGCTACACTGAAGCTTTCTTT.

The DNA for the CDR3 is TGTGCCAGCAGTGAGCGGGAGGGAAGCAATCAGCCCCAGCATTTT. Amino acids: CASSEREGSNQPQHF. The rearrangement uses TRBV2 and TRBJ1-5; no definite D call. The CDR3 spans 15 residues. Looked up from germline, CDR1 is SNHLY and CDR2 is FYNNEI. The germline V and J ends were trimmed by 3 bases and 1 base, with 10 bases remaining between them.

This clonotype came up a few times. One end of the junction is discordant with germline, which a read error may explain. CDR3: CASSYFAQPQHF. CDR3 DNA: TGTGCCAGCAGTTACTTCGCCCAGCCCCAGCATTTT. J is TRBJ1-5 and V is TRBV10-3, with D unresolved. CDR1 is ENHRY and CDR2 is SYGVKD in the germline V gene. The CDR3 covers 12 residues.

This chain uses TRBV7-2 with TRBJ1-2, with 7 nucleotides matching TRBD1. CDR3 size: 14 residues. V dropped 5 bases and J dropped 4; count of bases not matched to a gene: 7. CDR1 and CDR2 from the germline V gene are SGHTA and FQGNSA. The CDR3 loop reads CASSLRQGVYGYTF. In DNA, the CDR3 is TGTGCCAGCAGCCTTAGACAGGGAGTCTATGGCTACACCTTC. The whole variable domain, remainder taken from reference TRBV7-2 and TRBJ1-2, is GAGVSQSPSNKVTEKGKDVELRCDPISGHTALYWYRQSLGQGLEFLIYFQGNSAPDKSGLPSDRFSAERTGGSVSTLTIQRTQQEDSAVYLCASSLRQGVYGYTFGSGTRLTVV.

The chain is built from TRBV12-3 or TRBV12-4 and TRBJ2-5, with D unclear. CDR3 length: 15 amino acids. Trimming shortened V by 5 bases and J by 1 base, and 14 bases separated the two germline ends. CDR3 in DNA: TGTGCCAGCAGTGAAATCGATAACGGCCAAGAGACCCAGTACTTC. The encoded protein is CASSEIDNGQETQYF.

This clonotype showed up many times. The V call is TRBV7-2, the J call TRBJ1-4; no firm D call. V dropped 2 bases and J dropped 5 bases, with 9 bases sitting between them. Germline values: CDR1 SGHTA, CDR2 FQGNSA. The CDR3 loop spans 14 amino acids. CDR3 sequence (DNA): TGTGCCAGCAGCTTACGAAGAGGCAATGAAAAACTGTTTTTT. It encodes CASSLRRGNEKLFF.

The sample holds many counts of this clonotype. This sequence joins TRBV29-1 and TRBJ2-7, with TRBD1 as a possible D gene (5 bases). From germline, CDR1 is SQVTM and CDR2 ANQGSEA. The CDR3 is 11 amino acids. V was pared by 6 bases and J by 6 bases, with 12 bases between. The CDR3 bases are TGCAGCGTATTTCAGGGCGGCGAGCAGTACTTC. Protein sequence: CSVFQGGEQYF.

Many counts were recorded for this clonotype. The chain joins TRBV7-2 to TRBJ2-5; 7 bases agree with TRBD2. The V and J ends lost 3 bases and 3 bases, in that order; junction bases with no gene match: 1. Germline V gene data show CDR1 as SGHTA and CDR2 as FQGNSA. The CDR3 extends over 13 amino acids. The CDR3 here is CASSLTSKETQYF. The CDR3 nucleotides are TGTGCCAGCAGCTTGACTAGCAAAGAGACCCAGTACTTC.

This clonotype was found many times. V and J are TRBV20-1 and TRBJ2-7; tentative D call: TRBD2 (5 bases). Germline CDR1 DFQATT, CDR2 SNEGSKA (reference sequence). Trimming left V 4 bases short and J 3 bases short, with 16 bases between. This CDR3 has 14 residues. CDR3: CSATSPTDFYEQYF. The CDR3 DNA is TGCAGTGCTACCTCCCCCACGGACTTCTACGAGCAGTACTTC.

There are many counts of this clonotype. The chain combines TRBV29-1 with TRBJ1-1; a possible D gene is TRBD1 (5 bases). There are 13 residues in the CDR3. The V end lost 1 base, the J end lost 4 bases, and 10 bases lay between the germline ends. Germline values: CDR1 SQVTM, CDR2 ANQGSEA. This CDR3 reads CSVEVQGSTEAFF. Written as DNA, the CDR3 is TGCAGCGTTGAAGTTCAGGGATCCACTGAAGCTTTCTTT.

This clonotype has a count of ten or more. This chain connects TRBV25-1 to TRBJ2-5; weak D call: TRBD2 (6 bases). This CDR3 has 14 residues. V lost 2 bases and J 5 bases, leaving 12 bases between the germline ends. Germline V gives CDR1 MGHDK, CDR2 SYGVNS. In nucleotides, the CDR3 is TGTGCCAGCAGTGAAATTGGCGGGGTGGAGACCCAGTACTTC. Translated: CASSEIGGVETQYF.

The chain is built from TRBV20-1 and TRBJ2-7; D is undetermined. Trimming took off 0 bases at V and 8 bases at J, with 14 bases between the two ends. The CDR3 is 13 residues long. Germline V gives CDR1 DFQATT, CDR2 SNEGSKA (reference sequence). The CDR3 DNA reads as TGCAGTGCTAGAGAGGACGCCGACACACAGCAGTACTTC. Its protein product is CSAREDADTQQYF.

The chain recombines TRBV10-3 with TRBJ1-5; D gene uncertain. V lost 4 bases and J lost 0, with 10 bases in between. The V gene's germline CDR1 is ENHRY and CDR2 SYGVKD. This CDR3 comprises 15 residues. In DNA form, the CDR3 reads TGTGCCATCAGTGTGTGGCAGAATAGCAATCAGCCCCAGCATTTT. Protein: CAISVWQNSNQPQHF.

This clonotype was recorded a few times. This chain uses TRBV7-9 with TRBJ1-1, with 7 nucleotides matching TRBD1. Trimming cost V 3 bases and J 3 bases; bases outside gene matches: 7. Germline CDR1 is SEHNR and CDR2 is FQNEAQ (reference sequence). CDR3 length: 15 residues. CDR3 DNA: TGTGCCAGCAGCTTTTTGACAGGGCAGGACACTGAAGCTTTCTTT. Its translation: CASSFLTGQDTEAFF.

This clonotype was seen ten or more times. This rearrangement joins TRBV20-1 to TRBJ1-5, with 9 bases matching TRBD1. Losses at the gene ends were 8 bases for V and 5 bases for J; bases not matched to a gene: 4. This CDR3 has 12 residues. Germline V gene sequence: CDR1 DFQATT, CDR2 SNEGSKA (reference sequence). Here the CDR3 DNA reads TGCAGTTTGACAGGGGGAGATCAGCCCCAGCATTTT. This codes for CSLTGGDQPQHF.

The chain is built from TRBV11-1 and TRBJ1-6, with D tentatively TRBD1 (5 bases). Germline-derived CDR1 and CDR2 are SGHAT and FQDESV (reference sequence). V was trimmed by 5 bases and J by 7 bases, leaving 12 bases between them. The CDR3 is made up of 14 amino acids. The CDR3 bases are TGTGCCAGCAGCGATCAGGGCGCAAATTCACCCCTCCACTTT. This sequence encodes CASSDQGANSPLHF.

This clonotype has ten or more counts. This chain uses TRBV9 with TRBJ2-5; possibly TRBD1 for D (6 bases). Germline CDR1 is SGDLS and CDR2 is YYNGEE. This CDR3 contains 14 residues. The V end lost 0 bases, the J end lost 5 bases, and 11 bases lay between the germline ends. In DNA, the CDR3 is TGTGCCAGCAGCGTAGACTATACAGGGGAGACCCAGTACTTC. The encoded protein is CASSVDYTGETQYF.